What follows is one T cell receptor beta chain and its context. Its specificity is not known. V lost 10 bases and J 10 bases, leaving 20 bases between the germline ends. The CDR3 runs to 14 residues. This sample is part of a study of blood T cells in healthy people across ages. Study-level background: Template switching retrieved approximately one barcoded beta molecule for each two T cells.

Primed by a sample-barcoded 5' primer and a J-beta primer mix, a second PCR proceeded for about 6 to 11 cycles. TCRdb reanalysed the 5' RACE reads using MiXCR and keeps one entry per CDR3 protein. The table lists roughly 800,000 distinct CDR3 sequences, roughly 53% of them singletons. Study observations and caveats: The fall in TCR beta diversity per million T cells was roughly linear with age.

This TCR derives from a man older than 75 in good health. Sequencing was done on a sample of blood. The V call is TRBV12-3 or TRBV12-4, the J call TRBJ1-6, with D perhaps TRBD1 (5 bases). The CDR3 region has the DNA TGTGCCACCAGGGTTGGAGGGGTACACTCACCCCTCCACTTT. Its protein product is CATRVGGVHSPLHF.